Given below is one T cell receptor (beta chain) in context. Libraries were prepared by immunoSEQ multiplex PCR; TCRdb keeps only in-frame clonotypes and omits some of them. The sample includes some 120,000 clones, 65% to 90% seen only once; the top ten take roughly a quarter. The data stem from a study of T cell responses to AZD1222 COVID-19 vaccine. V was clipped by 5 bases and J by 7 bases, with 15 bases between them. Germline loops: CDR1 SGHTA, CDR2 FQGTGA. The CDR3 spans 15 residues. This sequence was found in an adult who received the AZD1222 COVID-19 vaccine. Sequencing was performed on peripheral blood, taken 28 days after the second AZD1222 dose. This sequence joins TRBV7-3 and TRBJ1-6; D is ambiguous. The CDR3 DNA sequence: TGTGCCAGCAGCCCAAATGGGTCGGGGAATTCACCCCTCCACTTT. Residues: CASSPNGSGNSPLHF.